Here is one T cell receptor beta chain with its context. The target antigen is unknown. The data stem from a study of human T cells and chemical hapten exposure. General study findings and limits: The number of TCRs above 1 in 1000 frequency did not change after DPC sensitization.

Time point indicated: pre-sensitization, week 0. Stated treatment: therapeutic diphenylcyclopropenone sensitization with weekly scalp DPC. TCRdb independently ran MiXCR on the RACE reads; one entry per CDR3 protein. This sample yields some 84,000 distinct CDR3 sequences, of which about 8% are seen a single time; 2% to 3% belongs to the top ten. CDR3 length: 18 residues. Trimming removed 0 bases from V and 4 bases from J, with 21 bases in between. CDR1 and CDR2 from the germline V gene are MNHEY and SVGEGT. This chain uses TRBV6-2 or TRBV6-3 with TRBJ1-1; D might be TRBD1 (6 bases). The TCR was taken from a middle-aged man with alopecia areata. Some clones in this sample may be carry-over from other donors' samples. The sample in question was whole blood, obtained in connection with sensitization to the hapten diphenylcyclopropenone (DPC). CDR3 DNA sequence: TGTGCCAGCAGTTACTCTCAGGACAGCGCCCAGTGGGGCACTGAAGCTTTCTTT. As protein: CASSYSQDSAQWGTEAFF.